The text below deals with one T cell receptor (beta chain). Its antigen is undetermined. This record comes from a study of T cell responses to AZD1222 COVID-19 vaccine. Study conclusions and caveats: Clonal diversity was possibly underestimated, and white British individuals and females predominated among donors. The span of vaccine-associated CD4 TCRs extended across spike, with dominance at 160-218 and 743-854.

Germline V gives CDR1 SGDLS, CDR2 YYNGEE. The CDR3 length is 15 residues. V was trimmed by 1 base and J by 5 bases, leaving 16 bases between them. This table comes from immunoSEQ multiplex PCR, and its TCRdb copy is limited to in-frame clones, with some not included. The table includes fewer than 150,000 clones, more than 75% detected once. Second doses were pooled across both intervals (about 4 or about 12 weeks). The receptor was derived from an adult who received the AZD1222 COVID-19 vaccine. The specimen comprised peripheral blood, sampled 28 days after the second AZD1222 dose. The chain combines TRBV9 with TRBJ2-7; D may match TRBD1 or TRBD2 (5 bases each). The DNA for the CDR3 is TGTGCCAGCAGCGTAAATGGGGGAGCCCTCCACGAGCAGTACTTC. Translated: CASSVNGGALHEQYF.